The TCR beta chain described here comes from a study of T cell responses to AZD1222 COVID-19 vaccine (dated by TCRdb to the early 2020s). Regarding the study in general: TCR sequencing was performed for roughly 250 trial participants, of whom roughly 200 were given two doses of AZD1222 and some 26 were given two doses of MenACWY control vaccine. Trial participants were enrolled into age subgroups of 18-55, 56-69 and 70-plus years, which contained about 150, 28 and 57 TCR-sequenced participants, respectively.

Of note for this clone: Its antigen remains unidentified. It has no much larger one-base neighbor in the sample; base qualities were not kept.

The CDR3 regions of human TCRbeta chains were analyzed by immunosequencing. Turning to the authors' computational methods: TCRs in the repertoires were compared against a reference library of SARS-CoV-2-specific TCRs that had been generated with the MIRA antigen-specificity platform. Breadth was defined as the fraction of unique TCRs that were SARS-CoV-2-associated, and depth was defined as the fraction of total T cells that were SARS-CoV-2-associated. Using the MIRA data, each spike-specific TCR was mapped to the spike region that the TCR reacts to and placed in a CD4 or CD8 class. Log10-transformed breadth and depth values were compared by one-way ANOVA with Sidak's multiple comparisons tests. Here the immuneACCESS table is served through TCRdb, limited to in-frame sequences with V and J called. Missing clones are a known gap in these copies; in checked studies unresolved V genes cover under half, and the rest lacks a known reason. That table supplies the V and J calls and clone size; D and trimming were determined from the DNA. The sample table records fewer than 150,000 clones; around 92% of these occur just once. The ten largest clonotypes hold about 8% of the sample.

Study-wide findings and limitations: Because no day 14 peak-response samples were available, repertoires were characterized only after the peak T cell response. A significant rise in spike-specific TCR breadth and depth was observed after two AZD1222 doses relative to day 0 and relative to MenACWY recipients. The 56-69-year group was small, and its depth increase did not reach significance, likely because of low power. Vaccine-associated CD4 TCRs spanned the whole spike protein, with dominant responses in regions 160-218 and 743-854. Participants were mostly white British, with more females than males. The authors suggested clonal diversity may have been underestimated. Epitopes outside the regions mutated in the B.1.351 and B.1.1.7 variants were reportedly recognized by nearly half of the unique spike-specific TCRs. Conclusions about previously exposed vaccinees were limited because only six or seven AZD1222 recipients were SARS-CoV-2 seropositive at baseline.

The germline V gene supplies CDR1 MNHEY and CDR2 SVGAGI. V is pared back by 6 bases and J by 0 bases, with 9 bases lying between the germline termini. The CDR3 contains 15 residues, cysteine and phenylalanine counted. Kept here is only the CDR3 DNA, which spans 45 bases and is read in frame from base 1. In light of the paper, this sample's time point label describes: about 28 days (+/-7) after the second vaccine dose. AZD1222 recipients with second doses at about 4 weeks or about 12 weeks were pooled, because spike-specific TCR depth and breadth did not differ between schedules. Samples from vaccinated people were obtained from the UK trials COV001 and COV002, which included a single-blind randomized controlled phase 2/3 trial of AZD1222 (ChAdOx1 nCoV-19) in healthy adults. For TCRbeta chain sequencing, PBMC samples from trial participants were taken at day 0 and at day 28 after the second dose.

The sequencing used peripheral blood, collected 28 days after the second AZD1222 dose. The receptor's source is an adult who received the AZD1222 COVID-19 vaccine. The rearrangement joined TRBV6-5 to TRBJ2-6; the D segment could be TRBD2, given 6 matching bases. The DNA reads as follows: TGTGCCAGCAGCGTGGGGGGCTCTGGGGCCAACGTCCTGACTTTC. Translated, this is CASSVGGSGANVLTF.